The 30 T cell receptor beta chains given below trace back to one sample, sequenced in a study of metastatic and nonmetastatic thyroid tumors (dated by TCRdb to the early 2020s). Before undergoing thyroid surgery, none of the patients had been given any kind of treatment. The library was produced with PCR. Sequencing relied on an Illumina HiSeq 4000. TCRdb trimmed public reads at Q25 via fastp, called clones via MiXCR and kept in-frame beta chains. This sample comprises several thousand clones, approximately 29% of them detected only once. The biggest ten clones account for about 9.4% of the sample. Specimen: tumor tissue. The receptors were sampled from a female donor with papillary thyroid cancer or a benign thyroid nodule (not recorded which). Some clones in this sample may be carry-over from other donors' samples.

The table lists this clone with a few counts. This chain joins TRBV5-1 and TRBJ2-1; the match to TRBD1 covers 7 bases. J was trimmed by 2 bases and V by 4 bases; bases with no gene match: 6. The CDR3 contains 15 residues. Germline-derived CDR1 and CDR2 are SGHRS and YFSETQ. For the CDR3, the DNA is TGCGCCAGCAGCGCCGTACAGGGGACCTACAATGAGCAGTTCTTC. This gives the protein CASSAVQGTYNEQFF.

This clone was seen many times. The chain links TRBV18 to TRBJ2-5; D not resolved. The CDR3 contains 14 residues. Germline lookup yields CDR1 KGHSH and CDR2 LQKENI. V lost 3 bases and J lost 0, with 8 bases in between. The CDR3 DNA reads TGTGCCAGCTCACCGTATGGGTACCAAGAGACCCAGTACTTC. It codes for CASSPYGYQETQYF.

The CDR3 here is CASSRTGSLAYEQYF. CDR3 DNA sequence: TGTGCCAGCAGTAGGACCGGGTCGCTGGCCTACGAGCAGTACTTC. V gene TRBV27 combines with J gene TRBJ2-7; D ambiguous. From germline, CDR1 is MNHEY and CDR2 SMNVEV (reference sequence). Trimming took 5 bases from V and 2 from J, leaving 16 bases between them. CDR3 length: 15 amino acids.

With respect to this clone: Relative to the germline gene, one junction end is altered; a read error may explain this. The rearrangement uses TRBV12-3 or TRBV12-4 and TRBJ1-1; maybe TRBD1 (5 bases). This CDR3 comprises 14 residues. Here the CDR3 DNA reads TGTGCCACCAGTTTACTAGGGACCAACACCGAAGCTTTCTTT. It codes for CATSLLGTNTEAFF.

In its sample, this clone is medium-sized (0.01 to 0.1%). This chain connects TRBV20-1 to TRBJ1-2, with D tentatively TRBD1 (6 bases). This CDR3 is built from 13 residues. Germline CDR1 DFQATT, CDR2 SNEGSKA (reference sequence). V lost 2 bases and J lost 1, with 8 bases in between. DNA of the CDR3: TGCAGTGCTAGATCGGACAGTAACTATGGCTACACCTTC. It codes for CSARSDSNYGYTF.

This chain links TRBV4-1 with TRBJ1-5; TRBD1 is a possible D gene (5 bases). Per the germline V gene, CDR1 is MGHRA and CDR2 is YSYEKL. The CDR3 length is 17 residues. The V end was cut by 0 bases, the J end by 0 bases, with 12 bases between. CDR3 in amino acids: CASSQDGGRISNQPQHF. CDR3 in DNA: TGCGCCAGCAGCCAAGATGGGGGACGGATTAGCAATCAGCCCCAGCATTTT.

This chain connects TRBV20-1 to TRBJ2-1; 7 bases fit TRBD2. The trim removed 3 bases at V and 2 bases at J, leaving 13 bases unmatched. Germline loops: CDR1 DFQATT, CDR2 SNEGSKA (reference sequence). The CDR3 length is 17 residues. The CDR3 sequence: CSASSREFGTTYNEQFF. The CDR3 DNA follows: TGCAGTGCTAGCTCCAGAGAGTTTGGGACTACCTACAATGAGCAGTTCTTC.

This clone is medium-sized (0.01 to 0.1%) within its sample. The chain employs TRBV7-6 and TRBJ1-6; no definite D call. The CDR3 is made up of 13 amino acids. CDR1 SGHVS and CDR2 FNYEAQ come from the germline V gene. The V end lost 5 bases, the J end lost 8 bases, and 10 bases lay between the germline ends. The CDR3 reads CASSLMADSPLHF. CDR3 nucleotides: TGTGCCAGCAGCCTTATGGCAGATTCACCCCTCCACTTT.

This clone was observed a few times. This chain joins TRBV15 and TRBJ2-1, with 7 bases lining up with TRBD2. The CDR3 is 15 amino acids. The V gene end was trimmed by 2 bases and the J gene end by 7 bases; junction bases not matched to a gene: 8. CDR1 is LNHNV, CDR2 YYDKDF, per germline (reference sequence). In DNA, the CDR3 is TGTGCCACCAGCAGAAAGCGGGATATCGTAAATGAGCAGTTCTTC. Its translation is CATSRKRDIVNEQFF.

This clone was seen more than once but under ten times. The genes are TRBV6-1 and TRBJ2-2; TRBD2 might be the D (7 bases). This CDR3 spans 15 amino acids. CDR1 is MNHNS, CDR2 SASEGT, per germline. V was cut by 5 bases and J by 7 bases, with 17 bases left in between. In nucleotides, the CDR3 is TGTGCCAGCAGTAGGGGGGGAGGCTTTAGCGGGGAGCTGTTTTTT. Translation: CASSRGGGFSGELFF.

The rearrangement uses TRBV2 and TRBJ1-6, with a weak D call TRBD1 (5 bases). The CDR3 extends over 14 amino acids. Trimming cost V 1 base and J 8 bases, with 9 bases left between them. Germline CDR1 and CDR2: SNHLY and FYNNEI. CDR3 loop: CASSEGQTYSPLHF. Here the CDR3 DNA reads TGTGCCAGCAGTGAAGGACAGACCTATTCACCCCTCCACTTT.

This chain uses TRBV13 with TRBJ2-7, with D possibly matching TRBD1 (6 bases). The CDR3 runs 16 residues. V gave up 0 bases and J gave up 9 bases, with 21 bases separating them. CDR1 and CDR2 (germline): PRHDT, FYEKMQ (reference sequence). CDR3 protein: CASSLGTGPFHTMQYF. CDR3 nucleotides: TGTGCCAGCAGCTTAGGGACAGGCCCCTTTCATACGATGCAGTACTTC. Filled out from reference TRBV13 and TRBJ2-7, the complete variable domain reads AAGVIQSPRHLIKEKRETATLKCYPIPRHDTVYWYQQGPGQDPQFLISFYEKMQSDKGSIPDRFSAQQFSDYHSELNMSSLELGDSALYFCASSLGTGPFHTMQYFGPGTRLTVT.

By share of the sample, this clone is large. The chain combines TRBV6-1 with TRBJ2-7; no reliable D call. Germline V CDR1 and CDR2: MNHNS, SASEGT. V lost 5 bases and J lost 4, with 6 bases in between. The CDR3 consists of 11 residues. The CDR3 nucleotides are TGTGCCAGCAGTTTAGGGTACGAGCAGTACTTC. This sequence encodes CASSLGYEQYF.

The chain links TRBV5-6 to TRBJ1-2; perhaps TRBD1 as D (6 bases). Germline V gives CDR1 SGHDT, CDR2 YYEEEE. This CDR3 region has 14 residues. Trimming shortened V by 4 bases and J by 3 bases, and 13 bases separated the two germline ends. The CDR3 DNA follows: TGTGCCAGCAGCCCTCTGGAGGGGGACTATGGCTACACCTTC. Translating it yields CASSPLEGDYGYTF.

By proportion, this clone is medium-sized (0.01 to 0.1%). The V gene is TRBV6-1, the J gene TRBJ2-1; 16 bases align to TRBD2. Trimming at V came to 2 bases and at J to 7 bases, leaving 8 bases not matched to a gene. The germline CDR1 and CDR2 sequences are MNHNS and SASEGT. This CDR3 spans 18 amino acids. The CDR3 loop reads CASSEKGTSGRAGNEQFF. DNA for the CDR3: TGTGCCAGCAGTGAAAAAGGGACTAGCGGGAGGGCCGGAAATGAGCAGTTCTTC.

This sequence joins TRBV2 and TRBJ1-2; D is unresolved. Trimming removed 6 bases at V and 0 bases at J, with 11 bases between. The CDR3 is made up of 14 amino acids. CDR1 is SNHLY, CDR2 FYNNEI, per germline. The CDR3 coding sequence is TGTGCCAGCAGGAGCCAGACAACTAACTATGGCTACACCTTC. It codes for CASRSQTTNYGYTF. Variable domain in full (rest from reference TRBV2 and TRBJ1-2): EPEVTQTPSHQVTQMGQEVILRCVPISNHLYFYWYRQILGQKVEFLVSFYNNEISEKSEIFDDQFSVERPDGSNFTLKIRSTKLEDSAMYFCASRSQTTNYGYTFGSGTRLTVV.

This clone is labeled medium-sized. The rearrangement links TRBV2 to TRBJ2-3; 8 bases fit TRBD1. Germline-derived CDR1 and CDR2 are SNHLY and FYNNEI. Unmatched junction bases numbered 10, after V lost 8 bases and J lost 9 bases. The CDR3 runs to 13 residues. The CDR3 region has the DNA TGTGCCAGCTGGACAGGGTATGAGGGGACGCAGTATTTT. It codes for CASWTGYEGTQYF. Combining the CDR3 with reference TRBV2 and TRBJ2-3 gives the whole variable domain EPEVTQTPSHQVTQMGQEVILRCVPISNHLYFYWYRQILGQKVEFLVSFYNNEISEKSEIFDDQFSVERPDGSNFTLKIRSTKLEDSAMYFCASWTGYEGTQYFGPGTRLTVL.

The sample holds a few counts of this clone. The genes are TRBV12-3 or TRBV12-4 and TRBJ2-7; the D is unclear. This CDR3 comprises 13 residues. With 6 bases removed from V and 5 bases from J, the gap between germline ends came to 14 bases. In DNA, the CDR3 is TGTGCCAGCAGGTCCCGATGCCGGGACGAGCAGTACTTC. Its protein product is CASRSRCRDEQYF.

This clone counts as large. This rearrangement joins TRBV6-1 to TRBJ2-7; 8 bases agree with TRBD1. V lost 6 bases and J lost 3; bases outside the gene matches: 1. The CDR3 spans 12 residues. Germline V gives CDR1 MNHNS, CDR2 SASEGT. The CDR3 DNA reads TGTGCCAGCAGAGGACAGGGCTACGAGCAGTACTTC. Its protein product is CASRGQGYEQYF.

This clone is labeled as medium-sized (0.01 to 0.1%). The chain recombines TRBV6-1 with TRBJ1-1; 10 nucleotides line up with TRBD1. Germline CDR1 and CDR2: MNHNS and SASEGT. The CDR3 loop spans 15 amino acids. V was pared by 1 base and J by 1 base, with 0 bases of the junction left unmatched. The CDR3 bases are TGTGCCAGCAGTGAAGGACAGGGGGCGAACACTGAAGCTTTCTTT. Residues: CASSEGQGANTEAFF.

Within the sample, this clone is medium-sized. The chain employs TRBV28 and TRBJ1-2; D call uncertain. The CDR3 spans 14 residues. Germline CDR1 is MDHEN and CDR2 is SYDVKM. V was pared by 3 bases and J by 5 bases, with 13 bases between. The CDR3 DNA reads TGTGCCAGCAGTTTTTTTTCGCGGGTATATGGCTACACCTTC. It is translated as CASSFFSRVYGYTF.

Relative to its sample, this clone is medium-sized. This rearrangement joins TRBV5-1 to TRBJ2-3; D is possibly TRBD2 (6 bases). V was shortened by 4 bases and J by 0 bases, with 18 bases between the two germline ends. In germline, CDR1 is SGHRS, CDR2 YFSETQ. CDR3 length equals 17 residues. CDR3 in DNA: TGCGCCAGCAGCCAACGGATTCCGGGGGAGAGCACAGATACGCAGTATTTT. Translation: CASSQRIPGESTDTQYF.

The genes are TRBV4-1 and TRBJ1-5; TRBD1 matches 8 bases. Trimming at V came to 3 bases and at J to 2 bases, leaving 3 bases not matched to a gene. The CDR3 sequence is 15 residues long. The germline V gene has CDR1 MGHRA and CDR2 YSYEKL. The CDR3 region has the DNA TGCGCCAGCAGCCAGACAGGGGTCGGCAATCAGCCCCAGCATTTT. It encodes CASSQTGVGNQPQHF.

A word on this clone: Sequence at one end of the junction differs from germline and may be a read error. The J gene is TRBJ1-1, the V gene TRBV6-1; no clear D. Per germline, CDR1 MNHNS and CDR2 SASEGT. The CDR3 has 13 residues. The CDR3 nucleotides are TGTGCCAGCGGACGGGTGATGAACACTGAAGCTCTCTTT. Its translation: CASGRVMNTEALF.

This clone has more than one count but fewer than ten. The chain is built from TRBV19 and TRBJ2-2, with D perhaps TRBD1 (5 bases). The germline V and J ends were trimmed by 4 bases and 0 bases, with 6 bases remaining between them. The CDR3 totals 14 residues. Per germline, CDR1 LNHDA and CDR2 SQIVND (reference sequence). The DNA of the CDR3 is TGTGCCAGTAGTAAACAGGCGAACACCGGGGAGCTGTTTTTT. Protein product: CASSKQANTGELFF.

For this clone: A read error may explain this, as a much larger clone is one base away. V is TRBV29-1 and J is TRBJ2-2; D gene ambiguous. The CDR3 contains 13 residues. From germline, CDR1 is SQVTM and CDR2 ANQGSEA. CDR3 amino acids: CSVGSSKTGELFF. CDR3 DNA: TGCAGCGTTGGGAGTTCGAAAACCGGGGAGCTGTTTTTT.

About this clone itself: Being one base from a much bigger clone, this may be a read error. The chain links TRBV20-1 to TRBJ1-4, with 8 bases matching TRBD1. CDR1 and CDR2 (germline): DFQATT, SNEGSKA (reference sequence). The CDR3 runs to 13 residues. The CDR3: CSAPQGASEKLVF. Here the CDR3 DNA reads TGCAGTGCTCCTCAGGGGGCAAGTGAAAAACTGGTTTTT.

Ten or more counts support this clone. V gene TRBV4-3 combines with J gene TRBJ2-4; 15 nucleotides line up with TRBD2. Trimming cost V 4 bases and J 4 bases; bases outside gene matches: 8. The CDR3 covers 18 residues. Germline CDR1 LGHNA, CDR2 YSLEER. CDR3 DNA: TGCGCCAGCAGCCCTTACCATGGACTAGCGGGAGGGAAAAACATTCAGTACTTC. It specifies CASSPYHGLAGGKNIQYF.

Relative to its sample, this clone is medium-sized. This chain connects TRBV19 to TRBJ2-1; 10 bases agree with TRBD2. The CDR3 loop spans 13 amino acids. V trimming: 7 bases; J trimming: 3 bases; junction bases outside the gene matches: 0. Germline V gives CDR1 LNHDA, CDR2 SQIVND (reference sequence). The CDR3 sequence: CASKREGYNEQFF. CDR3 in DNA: TGTGCCAGTAAGCGGGAGGGCTACAATGAGCAGTTCTTC.

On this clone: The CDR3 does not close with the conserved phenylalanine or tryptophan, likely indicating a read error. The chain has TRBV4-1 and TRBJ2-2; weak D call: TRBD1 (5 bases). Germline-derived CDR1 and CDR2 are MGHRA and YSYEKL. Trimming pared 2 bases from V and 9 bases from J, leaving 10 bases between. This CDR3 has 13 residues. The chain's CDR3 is CASSQKGAWELFV. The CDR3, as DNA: TGCGCCAGCAGCCAAAAAGGGGCCTGGGAGCTGTTTGTT.